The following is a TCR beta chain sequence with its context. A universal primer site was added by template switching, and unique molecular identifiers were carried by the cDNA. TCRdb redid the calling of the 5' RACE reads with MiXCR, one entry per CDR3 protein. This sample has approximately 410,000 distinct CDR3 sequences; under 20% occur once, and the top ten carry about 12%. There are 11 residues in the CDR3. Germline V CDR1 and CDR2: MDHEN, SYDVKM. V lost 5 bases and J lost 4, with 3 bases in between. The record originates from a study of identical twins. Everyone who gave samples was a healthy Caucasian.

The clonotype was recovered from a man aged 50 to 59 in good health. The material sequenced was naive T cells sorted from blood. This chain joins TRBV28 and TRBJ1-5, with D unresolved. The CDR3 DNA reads TGTGCCAGCAGTACGAATCAGCCCCAGCATTTT. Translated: CASSTNQPQHF.